This T cell receptor beta chain was documented in a study of blood T cell repertoires in COVID-19 (TCRdb year 2020). About the study as a whole: Collaborator samples came from the United States, Italy and Spain and covered acute and convalescent phases of COVID-19. The prospective study material was composed of cDNA or gDNA derived from T cells, B-cell-depleted T cells, or PBMCs. Subjects who had been exposed to COVID-19, were actively infected with it, or had recovered from it provided the deeply sampled blood TCRbeta repertoires that made up the dataset. A freely available public database, intended as a resource for researchers studying the immune response to SARS-CoV-2, is where the repertoires were released. The samples were drawn from two sources: the first 160 participants of the ongoing ImmuneRACE study, and over 1,000 subjects contributed by 6 global collaborators. Nearly every sample came with metadata listing a de-identified subject ID, COVID-19 status, age in years and sex. Where available, HLA class I and class II types were obtained from metadata supplied by the sample provider rather than from assay-based typing. The paper's findings and limits, for the study overall: How much clinical and demographic metadata was included differed by source and by participant, and the metadata was provided uncurated.

After removal of 0 bases from V and 5 bases from J, the junction retains 3 bases not matched to a gene. From a lookup of the germline V gene, CDR1 and CDR2 are MGHRA and YSYEKL. The CDR3 spans 16 residues, from the cysteine through the phenylalanine. CDR3 DNA is the only sequence kept; it has 48 bases, read in frame from the first base. In Seattle, one collaborating source enrolled patients while the infection was active and tracked those patients longitudinally over the course of disease. The collaborating institutions used their own protocols to collect whole blood in K2EDTA tubes. Collaborator samples were shipped for TCRbeta analysis as frozen whole blood, isolated PBMCs, or DNA extracted from either sample type. TCRbeta CDR3 regions were amplified from genomic DNA using the immunoSEQ Assay, a bias-controlled multiplex PCR. The published analysis was carried out like this. Nucleated cell counts per sample were estimated from amplification of reference gene primers within the assay. Sequence reads were collapsed and filtered to measure the absolute abundance of every unique TCRbeta CDR3 rearrangement. Productive Simpson clonality was computed per sample as the square root of Simpson's diversity index over productive rearrangements. The table comes from immuneACCESS by way of TCRdb, which keeps in-frame sequences with V and J called. Part of the clones is missing from these tables; in studies checked, under half for an unresolved V gene and the rest for unknown reasons. V and J calls and clone size are those listed in that table; D and trimming were worked out from the DNA. This sample gives about 240,000 clones in total; approximately 85% of them show up just once. The top ten hold about 5.1% of the sample.

As to this clone: The clone's antigen remains unknown. Per-base quality was not reported, and no clone a single base away is much larger than it.

The receptor chain draws on TRBV4-1 and TRBJ2-1; 11 bases in between match TRBD2. The clonotype originates from a man aged 50-60 years with COVID-19, enrolled during active disease. Sequencing was performed on peripheral blood. The DNA reads TGCGCCAGCAGCCAAGAGGCTAGCGGGGGGCACAATGAGCAGTTCTTC. This gives the protein CASSQEASGGHNEQFF.